Presented here are 4 T cell receptor beta chains from one specimen sequenced in a study of T-cell memory formation after mild COVID-19. Via MiXCR, TCRdb re-called the 5' RACE reads, giving one row per CDR3 protein. This sample has about 160,000 distinct CDR3 sequences; around a third occur once, and the top ten carry around 13%. The sample consisted of PBMCs or a T cell subset sorted from them (not recorded which). All receptors derive from an adult woman who had mild COVID-19 (a few samples of this study predate the infection). Cell type and time point are not known.

This chain links TRBV7-9 with TRBJ2-1, with 10 bases that match TRBD2. Per germline, CDR1 SEHNR and CDR2 FQNEAQ (reference sequence). The CDR3 has 15 amino acids. V gave up 3 bases and J gave up 4 bases; unmatched junction bases: 3. The DNA for the CDR3 is TGTGCCAGCAGCTTTGGACTAGCGGCGTACAATGAGCAGTTCTTC. Translated: CASSFGLAAYNEQFF.

The sample holds one count of this clonotype. The chain employs TRBV5-1 and TRBJ1-4; D gene uncertain. With 0 bases removed from V and 4 bases from J, the gap between germline ends came to 7 bases. The CDR3 extends over 14 amino acids. Germline V gene lookup returns CDR1 SGHRS and CDR2 YFSETQ. Here the CDR3 reads CASSLDGVNEKLFF. Here the CDR3 DNA reads TGCGCCAGCAGCTTGGACGGAGTTAATGAAAAACTGTTTTTT.

This clonotype was observed a few times. The rearrangement links TRBV6-5 to TRBJ1-2, with D possibly TRBD1 on 6 matching bases. CDR1 is MNHEY, CDR2 SVGAGI, per germline. The CDR3 is made up of 15 amino acids. Trimming left V 2 bases short and J 4 bases short, with 14 bases between. The CDR3 loop is CASSYGQGLIYGYTF. CDR3 coding DNA: TGTGCCAGCAGTTACGGGCAGGGGCTAATCTATGGCTACACCTTC.

The rearrangement joins TRBV11-3 to TRBJ1-2, with TRBD1 identical over 12 bases. The CDR3 runs 15 residues. Trimming removed 1 base from V and 5 bases from J; junction bases left unmatched: 2. CDR1 and CDR2 (germline): SGHNT, YENEEA. CDR3 in DNA: TGTGCCAGCAGCTTAGTGGGACAGGGGGCGTATGGCTACACCTTC. Translated: CASSLVGQGAYGYTF.